This is a list of T cell receptor beta chains from one sample in a study of T cell responses to AZD1222 COVID-19 vaccine. The repertoire was sequenced with immunoSEQ multiplex PCR; TCRdb's copy has only in-frame clones and lacks some. The repertoire has approximately 100,000 clones, approximately 88% of them found once; the top ten carry more than 10%. Sample: peripheral blood, taken on day 0 of MenACWY control vaccination. Receptors originate from an adult in good health. Each CDR3 is given without its conserved first and last residue. Each record gives: clone size, J gene, V gene, CDR3 protein. Size is stated for part of the rows, as once, few or many counts, or as a class when the clone is expanded.

clone size: once
J gene: TRBJ2-7
V gene: TRBV5-1
CDR3 protein: ASSLGQNTYEQY

clone size: -
J gene: TRBJ1-2
V gene: TRBV2
CDR3 protein: ASSVYRARGGYT

clone size: -
J gene: TRBJ2-3
V gene: TRBV7-2
CDR3 protein: ASSLGSGTGLDTQY

clone size: -
J gene: TRBJ2-3
V gene: TRBV19
CDR3 protein: ASSFFSTDTQY

clone size: once
J gene: TRBJ2-3
V gene: TRBV4-3
CDR3 protein: ASSLRTYDTQY

clone size: few
J gene: TRBJ2-7
V gene: TRBV3-1/TRBV3-2
CDR3 protein: ASSPTLAGEQY

clone size: -
J gene: TRBJ1-2
V gene: TRBV30
CDR3 protein: AWSAAGTGYGYT

clone size: -
J gene: TRBJ1-5
V gene: TRBV7-8
CDR3 protein: ASSVPGPNQPQH

clone size: -
J gene: TRBJ1-6
V gene: TRBV10-3
CDR3 protein: AISVSRGGADSPLH

clone size: few
J gene: TRBJ2-7
V gene: TRBV9
CDR3 protein: ASSVDRGGEQY

clone size: -
J gene: TRBJ1-5
V gene: TRBV27
CDR3 protein: ASSYPFRGRWDSNQPQH

clone size: once
J gene: TRBJ2-7
V gene: TRBV7-2
CDR3 protein: ASSLDIGEQY

clone size: -
J gene: TRBJ1-5
V gene: TRBV3-1/TRBV3-2
CDR3 protein: ASSQDSASNQPQH

clone size: few
J gene: TRBJ1-3
V gene: TRBV6-1
CDR3 protein: ASSEIYGNTIY

clone size: -
J gene: TRBJ2-3
V gene: TRBV27
CDR3 protein: ASSPRTDTQY

clone size: -
J gene: TRBJ2-2
V gene: TRBV14
CDR3 protein: ASSYLWGTGELF

clone size: -
J gene: TRBJ2-7
V gene: TRBV28
CDR3 protein: AGGPGQVPYEQY

clone size: few
J gene: TRBJ2-2
V gene: TRBV5-1
CDR3 protein: ASWESRRTVNTGELF

clone size: -
J gene: TRBJ1-5
V gene: TRBV28
CDR3 protein: ASSTQPRVRERQPQH

clone size: once
J gene: TRBJ2-1
V gene: TRBV5-1
CDR3 protein: ASSLEAGGQNEQF

clone size: -
J gene: TRBJ1-4
V gene: TRBV28
CDR3 protein: ASSRGSRPEKLF

clone size: -
J gene: TRBJ1-6
V gene: TRBV13
CDR3 protein: ASSPDRVGSPLH

clone size: -
J gene: TRBJ2-2
V gene: TRBV5-1
CDR3 protein: ASSSPGFNANTGELF

clone size: -
J gene: TRBJ2-7
V gene: TRBV19
CDR3 protein: ASSRQGEAQY

clone size: -
J gene: TRBJ2-5
V gene: TRBV11-1
CDR3 protein: ASRNPEWGAETQY

clone size: once
J gene: TRBJ1-1
V gene: TRBV9
CDR3 protein: ASSVTGTNTEAF

clone size: -
J gene: TRBJ1-6
V gene: TRBV27
CDR3 protein: ASRIGQGTYNSPLH